One T cell receptor beta chain is described in this entry. Germline CDR1 reads MDHEN; CDR2 reads SYDVKM. J was trimmed by 0 bases and V by 5 bases; bases with no gene match: 7. The CDR3 sequence is 16 residues long. The sample originates from a study of cytomegalovirus exposure and HLA in healthy donors. Measured with immunoSEQ multiplex PCR; TCRdb has only the in-frame clones, and not every one. The table has some 270,000 clones, just over 85% seen once. The receptor comes from a woman between 18 and 29 years old in good health and CMV-seronegative. The chain uses TRBV28 and TRBJ1-5; 7 bases are a match to TRBD1. The material sequenced was PBMCs. Here the CDR3 reads CASSATGVYSNQPQHF. CDR3 sequence (DNA): TGTGCCAGCAGTGCAACAGGGGTGTATAGCAATCAGCCCCAGCATTTT.